One and the same sample provided the 22 T cell receptor beta chains below, sequenced in a study of blood T cell repertoires in COVID-19. The data were produced by immunoSEQ multiplex PCR, yet TCRdb's version contains in-frame clones alone and is incomplete. The table records about 170,000 clones, 80% to 95% of them present only once. Sequencing was done on a sample of peripheral blood. The receptors here all came from a woman in her forties or fifties with acute or convalescent COVID-19.

V and J are TRBV24-1 and TRBJ2-3; the D gene is possibly TRBD2 (7 bases). V lost 6 bases, J lost 1 base, and 10 bases lay in between. Germline V CDR1 and CDR2: KGHDR, SFDVKD. The CDR3 runs 14 residues. The CDR3 region has the DNA TGTGCCACCAGTAGGGGGGGAGGCACAGATACGCAGTATTTT. This gives the protein CATSRGGGTDTQYF.

The rearrangement links TRBV2 to TRBJ1-1; 7 bases are a match to TRBD1. This CDR3 comprises 12 residues. Germline V gives CDR1 SNHLY, CDR2 FYNNEI. The V and J ends lost 10 bases and 6 bases, in that order; junction bases with no gene match: 8. The CDR3 coding sequence is TGTGCCATCAAGACAGGGATGGCTGAAGCTTTCTTT. Amino acid sequence: CAIKTGMAEAFF.

CDR3: CASSRGATDTQYF. The DNA of the CDR3 is TGTGCCAGCAGCCGGGGGGCCACAGATACGCAGTATTTT. The chain is built from TRBV9 and TRBJ2-3, with TRBD2 as a possible D gene (7 bases). The CDR3 is 13 residues long. Germline assignment: CDR1 SGDLS and CDR2 YYNGEE. Trimming took off 4 bases at V and 2 bases at J, with 8 bases between the two ends.

The chain employs TRBV4-3 and TRBJ2-7; a weak D match, TRBD2 (6 bases). CDR3 length: 15 amino acids. Looked up from germline, CDR1 is LGHNA and CDR2 is YSLEER. Trimming took off 0 bases at V and 4 bases at J, with 13 bases between the two ends. Here the CDR3 reads CASSQERGGYYEQYF. CDR3 bases: TGCGCCAGCAGCCAAGAGCGGGGCGGATATTACGAGCAGTACTTC.

A single count supports this clone. The chain has TRBV19 and TRBJ1-1; 7 bases fit TRBD1. The CDR3 loop spans 16 amino acids. Germline V lookup: CDR1 LNHDA, CDR2 SQIVND (reference sequence). V lost 4 bases, J lost 0 bases, and 8 bases stayed unmatched. The CDR3 is CASSRSGQSMNTEAFF. For the CDR3, the DNA is TGTGCCAGTAGTAGATCGGGACAGAGCATGAACACTGAAGCTTTCTTT.

This chain uses TRBV7-9 with TRBJ1-5, with 7 bases identical to TRBD1. Germline CDR1 and CDR2: SEHNR and FQNEAQ (reference sequence). Unmatched junction bases numbered 2, after V lost 2 bases and J lost 1 base. The CDR3 is 15 amino acids. CDR3: CASSLSGGSNQPQHF. CDR3 coding DNA: TGTGCCAGCAGCTTATCAGGGGGAAGCAATCAGCCCCAGCATTTT.

The chain recombines TRBV7-2 with TRBJ2-1; 8 positions agree with TRBD2. The CDR3 totals 15 residues. J was trimmed by 6 bases and V by 5 bases; bases with no gene match: 9. CDR1 is SGHTA, CDR2 FQGNSA, per germline. The CDR3 DNA is TGTGCCAGCAGCCAAAGGACTAGCTTAGGCAATGAGCAGTTCTTC. Encoded protein: CASSQRTSLGNEQFF. Using reference TRBV7-2 and TRBJ2-1 for the parts outside the CDR3, the full variable domain is GAGVSQSPSNKVTEKGKDVELRCDPISGHTALYWYRQSLGQGLEFLIYFQGNSAPDKSGLPSDRFSAERTGGSVSTLTIQRTQQEDSAVYLCASSQRTSLGNEQFFGPGTRLTVL.

V usage is TRBV18 and J usage is TRBJ2-6; TRBD2 matches 7 bases. The ends lost 3 bases at V and 2 bases at J; junction bases unmatched: 7. From germline, CDR1 is KGHSH and CDR2 LQKENI. The CDR3 is made up of 17 amino acids. In nucleotides, the CDR3 is TGTGCCAGCTCACCCCCCCGGGGGGTCGCTGGGGCCAACGTCCTGACTTTC. This encodes CASSPPRGVAGANVLTF.

V and J are TRBV5-4 and TRBJ2-1, with 9 nucleotides matching TRBD1. From germline, CDR1 is SGHNT and CDR2 YYREEE (reference sequence). This CDR3 contains 13 residues. Trimming removed 1 base from V and 8 bases from J; junction bases left unmatched: 1. CDR3 coding DNA: TGTGCCAGCAGCTTGACAGGGGGCCATGAGCAGTTCTTC. It translates to CASSLTGGHEQFF.

This chain joins TRBV24-1 and TRBJ2-5; TRBD1 is a possible D gene (6 bases). CDR1 is KGHDR and CDR2 is SFDVKD in the germline V gene. Deletions cut 9 bases from V and 7 bases from J, with 20 bases between. The CDR3 runs 14 residues. The CDR3: CATQPGHGDGTQYF. In DNA, the CDR3 is TGTGCCACCCAACCGGGACACGGAGATGGGACCCAGTACTTC.

CDR3 amino acids: CASSLGLAAYNEQFF. DNA for the CDR3: TGTGCCAGCAGCTTAGGCCTAGCGGCCTACAATGAGCAGTTCTTC. The J gene is TRBJ2-1, the V gene TRBV5-4, with 7 bases that match TRBD2. The V segment lost 2 bases and the J segment 2 bases; nucleotides outside the gene matches: 4. This CDR3 contains 15 residues. Germline CDR1 is SGHNT and CDR2 is YYREEE (reference sequence).

The gene calls are TRBV18 and TRBJ2-7, with a tentative D call TRBD2 (5 bases). Trimming took off 5 bases at V and 7 bases at J, with 21 bases between the two ends. The CDR3 is made up of 15 amino acids. Germline V gene data show CDR1 as KGHSH and CDR2 as LQKENI. The DNA of the CDR3 is TGTGCCAGCTCATCTTCGGTCCCAAGAGGAGGTGAGCAGTACTTC. The encoded protein is CASSSSVPRGGEQYF.

The chain has TRBV28 and TRBJ1-5, with D unclear. The V gene's germline CDR1 is MDHEN and CDR2 SYDVKM. The CDR3 sequence is 14 residues long. V was cut by 2 bases and J by 2 bases, with 7 bases left in between. The CDR3 nucleotides are TGTGCCAGCAGTTTAGCGTTCGGCAATCAGCCCCAGCATTTT. Protein sequence: CASSLAFGNQPQHF.

This chain joins TRBV7-2 and TRBJ2-7; TRBD1 aligns across 7 bases. Germline CDR1 is SGHTA and CDR2 is FQGNSA. J lost 0 bases, V lost 5 bases, and 4 bases had no gene match. The length of the CDR3 is 14 residues. CDR3 coding DNA: TGTGCCAGCAGCCCCCGGGACAGCTCCTACGAGCAGTACTTC. The encoded protein is CASSPRDSSYEQYF.

This chain links TRBV10-1 with TRBJ2-1; 8 positions agree with TRBD2. This CDR3 region has 13 residues. The germline CDR1 and CDR2 sequences are WNHNN and SYGVQD (reference sequence). V dropped 4 bases and J dropped 10; count of bases not matched to a gene: 6. The CDR3 spells CASSVTVAGEQFF. Here the CDR3 DNA reads TGCGCCAGCAGTGTTACAGTAGCGGGGGAGCAGTTCTTC.

This rearrangement joins TRBV27 to TRBJ2-1; 10 bases fit TRBD2. The CDR3 is 13 residues long. Germline V gene sequence: CDR1 MNHEY, CDR2 SMNVEV (reference sequence). V gave up 10 bases and J gave up 4 bases; unmatched junction bases: 4. This CDR3 is CAKTSGDYNEQFF. In nucleotides, the CDR3 is TGTGCCAAAACTAGCGGGGATTACAATGAGCAGTTCTTC.

V and J are TRBV2 and TRBJ1-3, with a weak D call TRBD1 (5 bases). The CDR3 has 13 residues. Germline V gene sequence: CDR1 SNHLY, CDR2 FYNNEI. V was clipped by 6 bases and J by 3 bases, with 9 bases between them. DNA for the CDR3: TGTGCCAGCAGCGACGACAGTGGAAACACCATATATTTT. Translating it yields CASSDDSGNTIYF. The variable domain in full, completed from reference TRBV2 and TRBJ1-3, reads EPEVTQTPSHQVTQMGQEVILRCVPISNHLYFYWYRQILGQKVEFLVSFYNNEISEKSEIFDDQFSVERPDGSNFTLKIRSTKLEDSAMYFCASSDDSGNTIYFGEGSWLTVV.

The V call is TRBV30, the J call TRBJ1-1; 7 bases line up with TRBD1. Germline CDR1 is GTSNPN and CDR2 is SVGIG (reference sequence). This CDR3 spans 13 amino acids. Unmatched junction bases numbered 3, after V lost 2 bases and J lost 3 bases. The DNA of the CDR3 is TGTGCCTGGAGTACAGGGGTGTACACTGAAGCTTTCTTT. Translation gives CAWSTGVYTEAFF. The entire variable domain, with the rest obtained from reference TRBV30 and TRBJ1-1, is as follows: SQTIHQWPATLVQPVGSPLSLECTVEGTSNPNLYWYRQAAGRGLQLLFYSVGIGQISSEVPQNLSASRPQDRQFILSSKKLLLSDSGFYLCAWSTGVYTEAFFGQGTRLTVV.

The J gene is TRBJ2-1, the V gene TRBV29-1; TRBD2 might be the D (6 bases). The CDR3 consists of 17 residues. Looked up from germline, CDR1 is SQVTM and CDR2 is ANQGSEA. V shed 2 bases and J shed 2 bases, with 19 bases lying between them. In DNA, the CDR3 is TGCAGCGTTGAATGGGAGGATGGAGGGCTTGCCTACAATGAGCAGTTCTTC. Amino acid sequence: CSVEWEDGGLAYNEQFF.

V usage is TRBV30 and J usage is TRBJ1-4; tentative D call: TRBD1 (5 bases). Germline V gene data show CDR1 as GTSNPN and CDR2 as SVGIG (reference sequence). V lost 1 base and J 10 bases, leaving 13 bases between the germline ends. The CDR3 is 13 amino acids. This CDR3 is CAWSEQGWGKLFF. The CDR3 DNA reads as TGTGCCTGGAGTGAGCAGGGCTGGGGAAAACTGTTTTTT.

This sequence joins TRBV25-1 and TRBJ2-2; no definite D call. This CDR3 is built from 16 residues. Trimming stripped 0 bases from V and 4 bases from J, with 12 bases between. Per germline, CDR1 MGHDK and CDR2 SYGVNS. The CDR3: CASSEYSLSSTGELFF. The CDR3, as DNA: TGTGCCAGCAGTGAATATTCTCTATCGAGCACCGGGGAGCTGTTTTTT.

This clone was recorded once. The chain carries TRBV4-1 and TRBJ1-2; D perhaps matches TRBD1 (5 bases). The germline gives CDR1 MGHRA, CDR2 YSYEKL. Trimming removed 1 base at V and 6 bases at J, with 9 bases between. This CDR3 spans 13 amino acids. The CDR3 region has the DNA TGCGCCAGCAGCCAAGGTGGGGCAGATGGCTACACCTTC. Protein sequence: CASSQGGADGYTF.